This T cell receptor (beta chain) originates from a study of T cells in localized non-small cell lung cancer. About this clone itself: Antigen specificity is unknown.

Method: immunoSEQ multiplex PCR; TCRdb's copy keeps in-frame clones and lacks some. Seen here are 75,000 to 90,000 clones, about four fifths observed once, and the top ten hold about 2.7%. Whole-study results and caveats: When the top 100 tumor clones were examined, a median around 61 of them also appeared in the adjacent lung, which was paired and uninvolved. It remains possible that heterogeneity exists, since only one tumor region was sequenced. The highest T cell clonality was in uninvolved adjacent lung, above tumor. There was an association of higher blood T cell density with longer overall survival.

This clonotype originated in a man between 40 and 75 years old with stage I lung adenocarcinoma. The sequencing used peripheral blood, collected before any cancer treatment.

The CDR3 sequence: CASSQGTGHQETQYF. The CDR3 DNA reads TGCGCCAGCAGCCAAGGGACAGGGCACCAAGAGACCCAGTACTTC. This chain links TRBV5-1 with TRBJ2-5; 9 nucleotides align to TRBD1. This CDR3 is 15 amino acids long. V was pared by 4 bases and J by 0 bases, with 4 bases of the junction left unmatched. Germline V gene sequence: CDR1 SGHRS, CDR2 YFSETQ.